Reported below is one T cell receptor beta chain. The data derive from a study of cytomegalovirus exposure and HLA in healthy donors. The germline CDR1 and CDR2 sequences are MNHEY and SVGAGI. The CDR3 runs 15 residues. V was clipped by 6 bases and J by 3 bases; unmatched bases: 5. The PCR was carried out with 60 Vbeta primers and 13 Jbeta primers. Generated by immunoSEQ multiplex PCR, the TCRdb table keeps only in-frame clones and is missing some. The table lists over 200,000 clones, about 89% of them singletons. This sequence joins TRBV6-5 and TRBJ2-1, with 10 bases matching TRBD2. The sequencing input was PBMCs. This sequence was found in a woman younger than 35 in good health and CMV-seronegative. CDR3 sequence (DNA): TGTGCCAGCAGCCGAACTAGCGGGAACTACAATGAGCAGTTCTTC. Translating gives CASSRTSGNYNEQFF.